The source of this TCR beta chain is a study of graft-versus-host responses after intestinal transplantation. On the study more broadly: Isolated intestinal, liver-intestinal, or multivisceral transplants had been given to the recipients. Every recipient had anti-thymocyte globulin induction and two to four years of tacrolimus plus steroids.

To note about this clone: Its antigen is not identified. This same CDR3 is encoded by further DNA sequences in the sample.

Trimming removed 0 bases from V and 5 bases from J, with 10 bases in between. The CDR3 has 15 residues. The germline V gene has CDR1 MNHEY and CDR2 SVGAGI. General observations from the study: Early post-transplant HvG declines tracked with peak circulating GvH clone levels.

Repertoires were generated with immunoSEQ multiplex PCR, while TCRdb's copy carries only in-frame clones and drops some. The table has tens of thousands of clones, roughly 90% seen once; the top ten hold roughly 1.5%. The sample in question was PBMCs, obtained 26 days after transplant. The sequence was collected from a human patient who received an intestinal transplant, so some T cells may come from the graft donor. V gene TRBV6-5 combines with J gene TRBJ2-2, with a possible D match to TRBD1 (7 bases). The CDR3: CASSYSPGGTGELFF. The CDR3 DNA follows: TGTGCCAGCAGTTACTCTCCAGGGGGGACCGGGGAGCTGTTTTTT.